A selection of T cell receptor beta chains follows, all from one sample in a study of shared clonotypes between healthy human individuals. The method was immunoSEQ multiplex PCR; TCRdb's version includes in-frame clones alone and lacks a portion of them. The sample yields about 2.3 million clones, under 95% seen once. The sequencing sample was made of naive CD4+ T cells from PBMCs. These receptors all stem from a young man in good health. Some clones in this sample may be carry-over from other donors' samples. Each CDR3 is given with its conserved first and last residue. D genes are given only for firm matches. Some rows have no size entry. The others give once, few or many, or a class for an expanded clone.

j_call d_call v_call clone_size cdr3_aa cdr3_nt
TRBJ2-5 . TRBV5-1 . CASSLGAGETQYF TGCGCCAGCAGCTTGGGAGCGGGAGAGACCCAGTACTTC
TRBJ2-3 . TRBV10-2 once CASSRKDTDTQYF TGCGCCAGCAGTAGGAAGGACACAGATACGCAGTATTTT
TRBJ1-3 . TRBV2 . CASSTLRGVGGNTIYF TGTGCCAGCAGTACCCTTCGGGGGGTCGGAGGAAACACCATATATTTT
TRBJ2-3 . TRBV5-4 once CASSKFSGTDTQYF TGTGCCAGCAGCAAATTTAGCGGCACAGATACGCAGTATTTT
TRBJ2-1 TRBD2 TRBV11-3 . CASSSRLAAYNEQFF TGTGCCAGCAGCTCCCGACTAGCTGCCTACAATGAGCAGTTCTTC
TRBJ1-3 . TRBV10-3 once CAISERGQSSGNTIYF TGTGCCATCAGTGAGAGGGGACAAAGCTCTGGAAACACCATATATTTT
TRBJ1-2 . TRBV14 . CASSSTSGGAGYGYTF TGTGCCAGCAGCTCGACATCGGGGGGCGCTGGCTATGGCTACACCTTC
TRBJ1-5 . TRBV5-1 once CASSLVAGGNQPQHF TGCGCCAGCAGCTTGGTAGCCGGTGGCAATCAGCCCCAGCATTTT
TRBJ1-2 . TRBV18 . CASSPPADNYGYTF TGTGCCAGCTCACCACCGGCCGACAACTATGGCTACACCTTC
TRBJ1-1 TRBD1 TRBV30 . CAWGRDRVWLNTEAFF TGTGCCTGGGGCCGGGACAGGGTTTGGCTGAACACTGAAGCTTTCTTT
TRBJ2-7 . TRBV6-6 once CASSYHDLRGTYEQYF TGTGCCAGCAGTTACCATGACCTCCGTGGGACCTACGAGCAGTACTTC
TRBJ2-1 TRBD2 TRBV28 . CASRSGRTSGYNEQFF TGTGCCAGCAGATCGGGTCGGACTAGCGGTTACAATGAGCAGTTCTTC
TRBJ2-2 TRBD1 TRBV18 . CASSPGQGDTGELFF TGTGCCAGCTCGCCGGGACAGGGCGACACCGGGGAGCTGTTTTTT
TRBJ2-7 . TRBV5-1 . CASSPKDRTLLYEQYF TGCGCCAGCAGCCCCAAAGACAGGACCTTGCTTTACGAGCAGTACTTC
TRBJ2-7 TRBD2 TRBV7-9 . CASSKTSGSSYEQYF TGTGCCAGCAGCAAGACTAGCGGGAGCTCCTACGAGCAGTACTTC
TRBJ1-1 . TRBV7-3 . CASSLRRDGEAFF TGTGCCAGCAGCTTAAGACGAGACGGCGAGGCTTTCTTT
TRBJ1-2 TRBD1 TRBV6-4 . CASSDLRGQNGYTF TGTGCCAGCAGTGACCTCAGGGGGCAGAACGGCTACACCTTC
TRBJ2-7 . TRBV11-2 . CASSLVGDPYEQYF TGTGCCAGCAGCTTAGTTGGAGACCCCTACGAGCAGTACTTC
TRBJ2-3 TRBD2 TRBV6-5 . CASSPRAGGTDTQYF TGTGCCAGCAGCCCCCGGGCGGGAGGCACAGATACGCAGTATTTT
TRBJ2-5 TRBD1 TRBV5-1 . CASSLFPQGAGETQYF TGCGCCAGCAGCTTGTTTCCCCAGGGGGCTGGTGAGACCCAGTACTTC
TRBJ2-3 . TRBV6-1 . CASSGIPKNTDTQYF TGTGCCAGCAGCGGAATACCCAAAAACACAGATACGCAGTATTTT
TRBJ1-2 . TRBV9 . CASSGRGSANYGYTF TGTGCCAGCAGCGGACGAGGATCTGCTAACTATGGCTACACCTTC
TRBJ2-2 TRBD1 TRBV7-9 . CASSFDRDRGAGELFF TGTGCCAGCAGCTTTGACCGGGACAGGGGGGCCGGGGAGCTGTTTTTT
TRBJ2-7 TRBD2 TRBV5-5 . CASSVTSGEQYEQYF TGTGCCAGCAGCGTAACTAGCGGGGAACAGTACGAGCAGTACTTC
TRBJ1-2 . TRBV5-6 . CASSPSMRRGYGYTF TGTGCCAGCAGCCCAAGTATGAGGCGGGGTTATGGCTACACCTTC
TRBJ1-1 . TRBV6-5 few CASSYSRRGTEAFF TGTGCCAGCAGTTACTCGAGGAGGGGCACTGAAGCTTTCTTT
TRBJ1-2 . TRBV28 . CASSTSGHLNYGYTF .
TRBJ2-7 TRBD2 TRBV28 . CASRTSGKDYEQYF TGTGCCAGCAGGACTAGCGGGAAGGACTACGAGCAGTACTTC
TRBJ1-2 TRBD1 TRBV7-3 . CASSFLGTGEGYTF TGTGCCAGCAGCTTCCTAGGGACAGGGGAAGGCTACACCTTC
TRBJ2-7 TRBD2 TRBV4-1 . CASSQEAGLAGGVGQYF TGCGCCAGCAGCCAAGAGGCCGGACTAGCGGGAGGAGTCGGGCAGTACTTC
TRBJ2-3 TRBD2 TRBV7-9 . CASSLPRLAGGTDTQYF TGTGCCAGCAGCTTACCCCGACTAGCGGGAGGCACAGATACGCAGTATTTT
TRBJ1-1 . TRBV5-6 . CASSLAGEAFF TGTGCCAGCAGTTTGGCAGGTGAAGCTTTCTTT
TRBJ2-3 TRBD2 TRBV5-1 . CASHGGASGSTDTQYF TGCGCCAGCCATGGAGGGGCTAGCGGTAGCACAGATACGCAGTATTTT
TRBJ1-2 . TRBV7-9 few CASPPDGGYGYTF TGTGCCAGCCCCCCAGACGGCGGGTATGGCTACACCTTC